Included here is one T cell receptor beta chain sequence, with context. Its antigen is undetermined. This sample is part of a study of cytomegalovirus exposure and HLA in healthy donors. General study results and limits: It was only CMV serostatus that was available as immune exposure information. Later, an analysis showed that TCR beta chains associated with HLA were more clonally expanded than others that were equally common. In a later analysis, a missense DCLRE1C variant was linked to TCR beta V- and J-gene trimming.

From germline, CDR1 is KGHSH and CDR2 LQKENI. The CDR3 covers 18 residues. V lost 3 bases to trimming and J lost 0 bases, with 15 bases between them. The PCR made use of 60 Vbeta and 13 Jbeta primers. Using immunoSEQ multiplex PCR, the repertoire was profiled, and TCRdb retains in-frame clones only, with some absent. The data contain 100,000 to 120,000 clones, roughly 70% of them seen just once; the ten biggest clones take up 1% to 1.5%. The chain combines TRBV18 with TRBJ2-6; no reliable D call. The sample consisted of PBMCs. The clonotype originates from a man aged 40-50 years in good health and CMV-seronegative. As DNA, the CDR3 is TGTGCCAGCTCACCTTTCGACACGGTACTCTCTGGGGCCAACGTCCTGACTTTC. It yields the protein CASSPFDTVLSGANVLTF.